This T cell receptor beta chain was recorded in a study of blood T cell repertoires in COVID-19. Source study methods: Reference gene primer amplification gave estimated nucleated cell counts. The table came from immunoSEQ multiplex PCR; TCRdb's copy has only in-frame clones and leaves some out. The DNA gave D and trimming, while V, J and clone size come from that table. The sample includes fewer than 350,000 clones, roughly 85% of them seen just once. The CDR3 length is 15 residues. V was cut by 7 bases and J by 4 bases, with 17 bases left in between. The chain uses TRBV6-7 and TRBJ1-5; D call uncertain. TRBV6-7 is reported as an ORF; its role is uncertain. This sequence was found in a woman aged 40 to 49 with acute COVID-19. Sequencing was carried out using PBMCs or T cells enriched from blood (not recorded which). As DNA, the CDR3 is TGTGCCAGCAACCTCCTGAGACGGGAAAATCAGCCCCAGCATTTT. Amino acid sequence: CASNLLRRENQPQHF.